This is a list of T cell receptor beta chains from one sample in a study of T cell responses to AZD1222 COVID-19 vaccine. The repertoire was sequenced with immunoSEQ multiplex PCR; TCRdb's copy has only in-frame clones and lacks some. The data contain 35,000 to 45,000 clones, 75% to 90% of them singletons. The sample consisted of peripheral blood, taken 28 days after the second AZD1222 dose. Every receptor here comes from an adult who received the AZD1222 COVID-19 vaccine. Both conserved end residues are part of each CDR3. Fields, in order: CDR3 protein, CDR3 DNA, J gene, V gene, D gene, clone size. The D gene is left open where the match is weak. Not all rows give a size; the values are once, few, many and, for expanded clones, a class.

CDR3: CASSLLRPRGTEAFF; DNA: TGTGCCAGTAGCCTACTCCGACCGCGAGGCACTGAAGCTTTCTTT; J: TRBJ1-1; V: TRBV19; D: -; size: -
CDR3: CASSFEPMADTQYF; DNA: TGTGCCAGCAGCTTCGAGCCTATGGCAGATACGCAGTATTTT; J: TRBJ2-3; V: TRBV7-3; D: -; size: once
CDR3: CASSQRLAAPYEQYF; DNA: TGCGCCAGCAGCCAGCGACTAGCGGCACCCTACGAGCAGTACTTC; J: TRBJ2-7; V: TRBV4-1; D: TRBD2; size: -
CDR3: CASSISPAGAHTDTQYF; DNA: TGTGCCAGCAGTATATCCCCAGCGGGGGCTCACACAGATACGCAGTATTTT; J: TRBJ2-3; V: TRBV2; D: TRBD2; size: -
CDR3: CASSRTGSIEKLFF; DNA: TGCGCCAGCAGCCGGACCGGTTCAATAGAAAAACTGTTTTTT; J: TRBJ1-4; V: TRBV5-1; D: -; size: -
CDR3: CASSLGGVEDTGELFF; DNA: TGTGCCAGCAGCTTGGGGGGGGTCGAGGACACCGGGGAGCTGTTTTTT; J: TRBJ2-2; V: TRBV5-4; D: -; size: -
CDR3: CASSVSGAGQPQHF; DNA: TGTGCCAGCAGTGTATCAGGGGCCGGTCAGCCCCAGCATTTT; J: TRBJ1-5; V: TRBV6-4; D: -; size: -
CDR3: CASSLAHYRGPTGELFF; DNA: TGTGCCAGCAGCTTAGCGCACTACAGGGGGCCGACCGGGGAGCTGTTTTTT; J: TRBJ2-2; V: TRBV7-6; D: TRBD1; size: -
CDR3: CASSGRVSYEQYF; DNA: TGTGCCAGCAGCGGACGGGTCTCCTACGAGCAGTACTTC; J: TRBJ2-7; V: TRBV14; D: -; size: -
CDR3: CASSSSGGRATNEKLFF; DNA: TGTGCCAGCAGCTCATCAGGGGGCCGGGCAACTAATGAAAAACTGTTTTTT; J: TRBJ1-4; V: TRBV7-2; D: TRBD1; size: once
CDR3: CASSIAGLSNQPQHF; DNA: TGTGCCAGTAGTATTGCAGGGTTAAGCAATCAGCCCCAGCATTTT; J: TRBJ1-5; V: TRBV19; D: -; size: few
CDR3: CATSRDRSNQPQHF; DNA: TGTGCCACCAGCAGAGATAGGTCCAATCAGCCCCAGCATTTT; J: TRBJ1-5; V: TRBV15; D: -; size: -
CDR3: CASSAGYGYTF; DNA: TGTGCCAGCAGCGCAGGATATGGCTACACCTTC; J: TRBJ1-2; V: TRBV9; D: -; size: -
CDR3: CASSQGWGQPQHF; DNA: TGTGCCAGTAGTCAGGGTTGGGGGCAGCCCCAGCATTTT; J: TRBJ1-5; V: TRBV19; D: -; size: few
CDR3: CATTGRPPTGSYGYTF; DNA: TGTGCCACCACCGGGCGCCCCCCCACAGGTTCCTATGGCTACACCTTC; J: TRBJ1-2; V: TRBV27; D: -; size: -
CDR3: CASSSSLGSEAFF; DNA: TGTGCCAGCAGCTCAAGTCTGGGTTCTGAAGCTTTCTTT; J: TRBJ1-1; V: TRBV9; D: -; size: -
CDR3: CASRPGSSYEQYF; DNA: TGTGCCAGCAGACCGGGAAGCTCCTACGAGCAGTACTTC; J: TRBJ2-7; V: TRBV6-5; D: -; size: -
CDR3: CASSSPKGAGTGELFF; DNA: TGTGCCAGCAGCTCCCCTAAGGGAGCGGGCACCGGGGAGCTGTTTTTT; J: TRBJ2-2; V: TRBV7-3; D: -; size: once
CDR3: CATQGQNTGELFF; DNA: TGTGCCACACAAGGACAGAACACCGGGGAGCTGTTTTTT; J: TRBJ2-2; V: TRBV19; D: -; size: -
CDR3: CASSSGSSGANVLTF; DNA: TGCGCCAGCAGCTCAGGGAGTAGCGGGGCCAACGTCCTGACTTTC; J: TRBJ2-6; V: TRBV5-1; D: -; size: medium-sized
CDR3: CASSLQGTGEQYF; DNA: TGCGCCAGCAGCCTACAGGGAACGGGCGAGCAGTACTTC; J: TRBJ2-7; V: TRBV4-1; D: -; size: -
CDR3: CASSLGGWTGELFF; DNA: TGTGCCAGCAGCTTGGGGGGCTGGACCGGGGAGCTGTTTTTT; J: TRBJ2-2; V: TRBV7-6; D: -; size: -
CDR3: CAWSVNTYSYEQYF; DNA: TGTGCCTGGAGTGTAAACACCTACTCCTACGAGCAGTACTTC; J: TRBJ2-7; V: TRBV30; D: -; size: -
CDR3: CASSLAGASTNEKLFF; DNA: TGCGCCAGCAGCTTGGCAGGGGCTTCAACTAATGAAAAACTGTTTTTT; J: TRBJ1-4; V: TRBV5-1; D: -; size: -
CDR3: CASSSPYGGSTDTQYF; DNA: TGTGCCAGCAGCTCGCCCTATGGGGGAAGCACAGATACGCAGTATTTT; J: TRBJ2-3; V: TRBV3-1/TRBV3-2; D: -; size: -
CDR3: CASSYRTGGPYNEQFF; DNA: TGTGCCAGCAGTTACCGGACCGGGGGACCCTACAATGAGCAGTTCTTC; J: TRBJ2-1; V: TRBV6-5; D: -; size: -
CDR3: CASSLWNTGELFF; DNA: TGTGCCAGCAGCTTATGGAACACCGGGGAGCTGTTTTTT; J: TRBJ2-2; V: TRBV11-2; D: -; size: -
CDR3: CASINPGTPTYEQYF; DNA: TGTGCCAGCATCAATCCCGGGACACCTACCTACGAGCAGTACTTC; J: TRBJ2-7; V: TRBV6-5; D: -; size: once
CDR3: CASSEFPTSGGAKDTQYF; DNA: TGCGCCAGCAGTGAGTTTCCGACTAGCGGGGGGGCGAAGGATACGCAGTATTTT; J: TRBJ2-3; V: TRBV10-1; D: TRBD2; size: -
CDR3: CASSYLGYQDTQYF; DNA: TGTGCCAGCAGTTATTTAGGTTATCAGGATACGCAGTATTTT; J: TRBJ2-3; V: TRBV6-5; D: -; size: -
CDR3: CASSYRSEQYF; DNA: TGTGCCAGCAGCTACCGAAGCGAGCAGTACTTC; J: TRBJ2-7; V: TRBV7-2; D: -; size: -
CDR3: CASTAGNYGYTF; DNA: TGCGCCAGCACGGCAGGGAACTATGGCTACACCTTC; J: TRBJ1-2; V: TRBV5-1; D: -; size: few
CDR3: CASSFLGRADTQYF; DNA: TGTGCCAGCAGCTTCCTCGGACGAGCAGATACGCAGTATTTT; J: TRBJ2-3; V: TRBV11-1; D: -; size: -
CDR3: CASSQDRTEAFF; DNA: TGTGCCAGCAGCCAAGATAGAACTGAAGCTTTCTTT; J: TRBJ1-1; V: TRBV4-2; D: -; size: -
CDR3: CASSEAYDNPYEQYF; DNA: TGTGCCAGCAGTGAAGCGTATGACAACCCATACGAGCAGTACTTC; J: TRBJ2-7; V: TRBV2; D: -; size: -
CDR3: CASSPVLGSQPQHF; DNA: TGTGCCAGCTCCCCCGTACTCGGGAGTCAGCCCCAGCATTTT; J: TRBJ1-5; V: TRBV18; D: -; size: -
CDR3: CASSPTGRQVYEQYF; DNA: TGTGCCAGCAGCCCGACGGGGCGTCAAGTCTACGAGCAGTACTTC; J: TRBJ2-7; V: TRBV6-5; D: -; size: -
CDR3: CASSTTSTDIYNEQFF; DNA: TGTGCCAGCTCCACGACTAGCACGGATATTTACAATGAGCAGTTCTTC; J: TRBJ2-1; V: TRBV18; D: TRBD2; size: -
CDR3: CSVRTGNSPLHF; DNA: TGCAGCGTCCGGACAGGGAATTCACCCCTCCACTTT; J: TRBJ1-6; V: TRBV29-1; D: TRBD1; size: -
CDR3: CASSLTGENIQYF; DNA: TGTGCCAGCAGTCTGACAGGGGAAAACATTCAGTACTTC; J: TRBJ2-4; V: TRBV27; D: TRBD1; size: -
CDR3: CASSRNFGYGYTF; DNA: TGTGCCAGCAGCCGAAATTTCGGCTATGGCTACACCTTC; J: TRBJ1-2; V: TRBV7-6; D: -; size: -
CDR3: CASRHGPPFTDTQYF; DNA: TGTGCCAGCAGGCACGGGCCCCCGTTCACAGATACGCAGTATTTT; J: TRBJ2-3; V: TRBV7-8; D: -; size: -
CDR3: CASTYRGRTGELFF; DNA: TGTGCCAGCACCTACCGGGGGCGGACCGGGGAGCTGTTTTTT; J: TRBJ2-2; V: TRBV6-5; D: -; size: few
CDR3: CASSPPGLAGEKETQYF; DNA: TGTGCCAGCAGCCCACCGGGACTAGCGGGGGAAAAAGAGACCCAGTACTTC; J: TRBJ2-5; V: TRBV5-4; D: TRBD2; size: -
CDR3: CASSRIGSGTEAFF; DNA: TGTGCCAGCAGCCGTATTGGTTCGGGCACTGAAGCTTTCTTT; J: TRBJ1-1; V: TRBV11-1; D: -; size: -